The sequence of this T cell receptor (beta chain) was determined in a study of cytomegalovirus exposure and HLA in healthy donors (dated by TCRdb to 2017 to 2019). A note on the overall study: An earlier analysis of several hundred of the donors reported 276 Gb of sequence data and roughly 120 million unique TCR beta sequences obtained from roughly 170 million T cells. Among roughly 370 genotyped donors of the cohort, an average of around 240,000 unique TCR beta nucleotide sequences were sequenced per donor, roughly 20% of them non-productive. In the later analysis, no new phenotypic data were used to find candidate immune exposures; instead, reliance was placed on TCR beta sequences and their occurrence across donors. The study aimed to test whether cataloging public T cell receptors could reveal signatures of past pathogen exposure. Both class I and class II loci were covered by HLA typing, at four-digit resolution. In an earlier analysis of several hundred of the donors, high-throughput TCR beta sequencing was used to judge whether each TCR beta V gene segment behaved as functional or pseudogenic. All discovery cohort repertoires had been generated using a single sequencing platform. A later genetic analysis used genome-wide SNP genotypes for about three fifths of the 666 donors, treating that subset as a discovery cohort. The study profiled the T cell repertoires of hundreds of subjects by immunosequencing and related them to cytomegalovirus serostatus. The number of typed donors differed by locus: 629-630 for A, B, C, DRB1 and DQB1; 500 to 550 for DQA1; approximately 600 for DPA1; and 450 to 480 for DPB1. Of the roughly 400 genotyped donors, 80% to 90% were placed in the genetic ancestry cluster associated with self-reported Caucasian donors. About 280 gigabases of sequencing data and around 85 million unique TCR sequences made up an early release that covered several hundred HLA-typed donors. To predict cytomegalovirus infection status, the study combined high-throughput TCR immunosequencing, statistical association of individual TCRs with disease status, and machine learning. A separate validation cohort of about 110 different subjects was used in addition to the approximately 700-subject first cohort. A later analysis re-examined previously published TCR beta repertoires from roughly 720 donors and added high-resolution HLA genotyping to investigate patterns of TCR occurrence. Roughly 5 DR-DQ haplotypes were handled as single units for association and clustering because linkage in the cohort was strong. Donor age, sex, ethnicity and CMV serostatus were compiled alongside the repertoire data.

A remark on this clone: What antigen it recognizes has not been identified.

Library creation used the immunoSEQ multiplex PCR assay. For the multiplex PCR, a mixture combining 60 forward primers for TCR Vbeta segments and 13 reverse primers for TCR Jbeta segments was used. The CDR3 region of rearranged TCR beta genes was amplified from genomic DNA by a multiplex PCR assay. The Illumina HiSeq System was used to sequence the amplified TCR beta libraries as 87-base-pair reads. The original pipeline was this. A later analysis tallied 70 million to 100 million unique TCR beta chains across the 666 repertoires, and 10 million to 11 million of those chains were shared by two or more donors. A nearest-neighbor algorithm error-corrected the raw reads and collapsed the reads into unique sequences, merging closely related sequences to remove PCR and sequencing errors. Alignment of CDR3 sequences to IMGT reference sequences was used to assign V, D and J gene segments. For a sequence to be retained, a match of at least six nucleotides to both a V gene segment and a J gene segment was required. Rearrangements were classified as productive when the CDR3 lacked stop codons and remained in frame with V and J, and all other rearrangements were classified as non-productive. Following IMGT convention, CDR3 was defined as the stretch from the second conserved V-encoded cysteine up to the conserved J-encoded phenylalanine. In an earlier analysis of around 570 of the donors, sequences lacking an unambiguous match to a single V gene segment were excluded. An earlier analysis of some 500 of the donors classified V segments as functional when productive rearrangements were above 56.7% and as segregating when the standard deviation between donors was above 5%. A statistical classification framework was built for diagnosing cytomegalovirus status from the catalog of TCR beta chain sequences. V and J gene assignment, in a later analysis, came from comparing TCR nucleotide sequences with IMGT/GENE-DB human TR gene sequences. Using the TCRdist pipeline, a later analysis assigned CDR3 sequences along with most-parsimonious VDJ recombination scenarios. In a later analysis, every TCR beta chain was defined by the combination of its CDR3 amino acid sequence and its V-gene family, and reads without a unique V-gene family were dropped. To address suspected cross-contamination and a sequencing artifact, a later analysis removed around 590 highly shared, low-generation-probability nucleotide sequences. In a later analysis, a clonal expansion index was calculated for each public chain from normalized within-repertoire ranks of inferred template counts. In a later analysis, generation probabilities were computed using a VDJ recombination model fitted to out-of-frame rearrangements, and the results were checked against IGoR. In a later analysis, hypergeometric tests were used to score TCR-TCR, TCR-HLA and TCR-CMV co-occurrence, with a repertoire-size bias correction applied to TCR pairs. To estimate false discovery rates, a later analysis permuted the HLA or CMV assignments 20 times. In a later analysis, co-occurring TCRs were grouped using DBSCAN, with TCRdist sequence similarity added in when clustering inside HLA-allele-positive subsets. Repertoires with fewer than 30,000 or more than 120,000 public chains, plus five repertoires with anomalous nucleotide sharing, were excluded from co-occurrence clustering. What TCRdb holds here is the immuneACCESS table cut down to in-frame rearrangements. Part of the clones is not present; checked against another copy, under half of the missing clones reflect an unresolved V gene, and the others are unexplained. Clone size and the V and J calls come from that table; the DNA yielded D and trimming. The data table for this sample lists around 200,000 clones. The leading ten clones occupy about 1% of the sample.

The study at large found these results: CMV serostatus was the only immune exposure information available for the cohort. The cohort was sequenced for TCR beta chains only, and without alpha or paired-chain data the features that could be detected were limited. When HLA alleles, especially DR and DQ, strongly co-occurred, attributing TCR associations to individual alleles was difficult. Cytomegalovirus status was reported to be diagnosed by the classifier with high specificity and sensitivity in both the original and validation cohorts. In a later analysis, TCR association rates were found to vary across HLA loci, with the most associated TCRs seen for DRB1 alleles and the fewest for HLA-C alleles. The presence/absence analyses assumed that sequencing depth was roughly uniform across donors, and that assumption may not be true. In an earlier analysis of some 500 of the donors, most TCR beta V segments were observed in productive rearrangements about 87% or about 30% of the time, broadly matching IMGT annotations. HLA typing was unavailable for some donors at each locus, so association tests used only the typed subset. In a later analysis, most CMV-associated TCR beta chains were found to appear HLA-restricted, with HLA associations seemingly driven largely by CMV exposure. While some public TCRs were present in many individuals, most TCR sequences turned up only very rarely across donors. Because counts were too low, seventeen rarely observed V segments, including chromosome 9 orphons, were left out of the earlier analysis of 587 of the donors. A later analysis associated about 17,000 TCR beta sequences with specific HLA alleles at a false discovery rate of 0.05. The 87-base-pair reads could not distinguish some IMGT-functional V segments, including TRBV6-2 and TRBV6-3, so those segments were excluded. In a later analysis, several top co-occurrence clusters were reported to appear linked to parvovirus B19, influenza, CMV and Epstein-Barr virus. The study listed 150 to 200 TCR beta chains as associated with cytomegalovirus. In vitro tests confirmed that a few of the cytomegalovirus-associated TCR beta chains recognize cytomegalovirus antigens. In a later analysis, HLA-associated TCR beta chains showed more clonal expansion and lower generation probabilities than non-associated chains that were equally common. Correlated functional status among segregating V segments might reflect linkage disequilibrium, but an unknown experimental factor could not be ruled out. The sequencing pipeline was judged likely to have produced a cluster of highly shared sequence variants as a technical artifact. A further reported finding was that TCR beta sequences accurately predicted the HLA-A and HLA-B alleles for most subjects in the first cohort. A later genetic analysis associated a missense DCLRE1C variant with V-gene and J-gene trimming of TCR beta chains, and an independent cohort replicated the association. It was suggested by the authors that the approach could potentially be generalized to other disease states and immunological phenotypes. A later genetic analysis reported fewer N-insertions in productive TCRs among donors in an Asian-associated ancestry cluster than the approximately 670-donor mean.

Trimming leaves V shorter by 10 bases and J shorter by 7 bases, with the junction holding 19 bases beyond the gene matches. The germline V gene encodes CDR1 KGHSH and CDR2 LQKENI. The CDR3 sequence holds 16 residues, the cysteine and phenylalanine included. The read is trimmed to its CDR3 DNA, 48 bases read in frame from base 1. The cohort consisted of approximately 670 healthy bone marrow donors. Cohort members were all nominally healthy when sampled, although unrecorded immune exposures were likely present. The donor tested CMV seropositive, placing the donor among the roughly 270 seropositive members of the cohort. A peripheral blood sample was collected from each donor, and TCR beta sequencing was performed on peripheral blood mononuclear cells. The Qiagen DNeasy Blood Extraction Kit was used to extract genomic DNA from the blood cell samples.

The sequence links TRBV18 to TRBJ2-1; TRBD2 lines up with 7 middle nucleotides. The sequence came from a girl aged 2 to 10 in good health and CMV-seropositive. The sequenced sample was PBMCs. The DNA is TGTGCCACCAGTCATGGAGCGGGGTTGGTCTGGAATGAGCAGTTCTTC. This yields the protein CATSHGAGLVWNEQFF.